The clone carrying this T cell receptor (beta chain) has just a few counts. The antigen is undetermined. The sample comes from a study of T cells in Graves' hyperthyroidism and ophthalmopathy. The diagnoses drew upon clinical symptoms, serum thyroxine and TRAb, thyroid ultrasound and orbital computed tomography. The TCR beta CDR3 regions underwent amplification using RNA transcripts as the source. Initially, a first-round RT-PCR of the TCR CDR3 employed the HTBI primer set. In TCRdb, the multiplex PCR reads were re-called with MiXCR into one record per CDR3 protein. The table lists about 250,000 distinct CDR3 sequences, approximately 25% of them singletons. V lost 8 bases and J lost 4, with 11 bases in between. The CDR3 runs to 11 residues. Germline CDR1 GTSNPN, CDR2 SVGIG (reference sequence). Points from the study as a whole: A model using 13 V-J features told ophthalmopathy apart from stable hyperthyroidism. The model foresaw ophthalmopathy a median around seven months prior to onset. Blood also showed most of the thyroid clonotypes that were expanded above 0.001.

Specimen: blood. The J gene is TRBJ1-1, the V gene TRBV30, with a tentative D call TRBD1 (5 bases). The source of this sequence is a woman in her thirties or forties with Graves' ophthalmopathy. The CDR3 nucleotides read TGTGCCGGGGGAAGGAGCACTGAAGCTTTCTTT. It yields the protein CAGGRSTEAFF.